This T cell receptor beta chain was sequenced in a study of blood T cell repertoires in COVID-19. Study-level background: Sources were T cells, B-cell-depleted T cells, or PBMCs; the material itself was cDNA or gDNA.

Trimming took 4 bases from V and 8 from J, leaving 8 bases between them. There are 12 residues in the CDR3. The table came from immunoSEQ multiplex PCR; TCRdb's copy has only in-frame clones and leaves some out. The profile shows about 76,000 clones, roughly 89% of them singletons. With regard to this clone: Other DNA sequences from this sample encode an identical CDR3 as well.

Source material: peripheral blood. The TCR sequence derives from a man aged 30 to 39 with acute or convalescent COVID-19. V gene TRBV12-3 or TRBV12-4 combines with J gene TRBJ2-2, with D tentatively TRBD2 (6 bases). The CDR3 region has the DNA TGTGCCAGCAGTTCTAGCGCAGGGGAGCTGTTTTTT. Translated: CASSSSAGELFF.